This is a list of T cell receptor beta chains from one sample in a study of T cell responses to AZD1222 COVID-19 vaccine. TCRdb's table, derived via immunoSEQ multiplex PCR, lists solely in-frame clones and lacks some. This repertoire shows about 140,000 clones, roughly 90% found once; its top ten account for 5.5%. The sequences come from peripheral blood, collected on day 0 of AZD1222 vaccination. These receptors were obtained from an adult in good health. Both conserved end residues are part of each CDR3. Fields, in order: J gene, V gene, clone size, D gene, CDR3 DNA, CDR3 protein. D genes are given only for firm matches. Expanded clones get a size class; other rows say once, few or many, or leave the size out.

J gene: TRBJ2-1
V gene: TRBV6-2/TRBV6-3
clone size: -
D gene: -
CDR3 DNA: TGTGCCAGCAGTTTTGGGGGTAACGGGTTCTTC
CDR3 protein: CASSFGGNGFF

J gene: TRBJ1-1
V gene: TRBV5-1
clone size: few
D gene: TRBD1
CDR3 DNA: TGCGCCAGCAGCGCCGTTGAGACAGGGAGAGCTTTCTTT
CDR3 protein: CASSAVETGRAFF

J gene: TRBJ2-6
V gene: TRBV6-5
clone size: -
D gene: -
CDR3 DNA: TGTGCCAGCAGTTACAACGGTGCCGGGGCCAACGTCCTGACTTTC
CDR3 protein: CASSYNGAGANVLTF

J gene: TRBJ2-7
V gene: TRBV19
clone size: once
D gene: TRBD2
CDR3 DNA: TGTGCCAGTAGTGTAGCGGGCCACTCCTACGAGCAGTACTTC
CDR3 protein: CASSVAGHSYEQYF

J gene: TRBJ1-5
V gene: TRBV12-3/TRBV12-4
clone size: -
D gene: -
CDR3 DNA: TGTGCCAGCAGTTTATTCCCAAATCAGCCCCAGCATTTT
CDR3 protein: CASSLFPNQPQHF

J gene: TRBJ1-1
V gene: TRBV19
clone size: -
D gene: -
CDR3 DNA: TGTGCCAGTAGTATATGGGGTTTGGACACTGAAGCTTTCTTT
CDR3 protein: CASSIWGLDTEAFF

J gene: TRBJ1-2
V gene: TRBV7-9
clone size: -
D gene: TRBD1
CDR3 DNA: TGTGCCAGCAGCCTATTGGTGGGACAGGGCTTAGAATATGGCTACACCTTC
CDR3 protein: CASSLLVGQGLEYGYTF

J gene: TRBJ2-3
V gene: TRBV4-2
clone size: -
D gene: TRBD2
CDR3 DNA: TGTGCCAGCAGCCAAGATCGACTAGCGGGAGTGGGTACGCAGTATTTT
CDR3 protein: CASSQDRLAGVGTQYF

J gene: TRBJ1-6
V gene: TRBV30
clone size: few
D gene: TRBD1
CDR3 DNA: TGTGCCTGGAGTTTGGGACAGGGGTATTCACCCCTCCACTTT
CDR3 protein: CAWSLGQGYSPLHF

J gene: TRBJ2-1
V gene: TRBV23-1
clone size: -
D gene: TRBD1
CDR3 DNA: TGCGCCGGTGACAGGGTCCCCCCTTACTACAATGAGCAGTTCTTC
CDR3 protein: CAGDRVPPYYNEQFF

J gene: TRBJ1-2
V gene: TRBV5-1
clone size: -
D gene: TRBD1
CDR3 DNA: TGCGCCAGCAGAATGGACAGGGGCGTCTATGGCTACACCTTC
CDR3 protein: CASRMDRGVYGYTF

J gene: TRBJ2-7
V gene: TRBV27
clone size: -
D gene: -
CDR3 DNA: TGTGCCAGCAGTTCCCCCCCCTGGACGGATACCTACGAGCAGTACTTC
CDR3 protein: CASSSPPWTDTYEQYF

J gene: TRBJ1-2
V gene: TRBV6-5
clone size: -
D gene: -
CDR3 DNA: TGTGCCAGCAGCCGCCTTGATGGGGTCTCAAGTGGCTACACCTTC
CDR3 protein: CASSRLDGVSSGYTF

J gene: TRBJ2-5
V gene: TRBV4-3
clone size: -
D gene: TRBD2
CDR3 DNA: TGCGCCAGCAGCCAAGATCTGACTAGCGGGAGCGCAGAGACCCAGTACTTC
CDR3 protein: CASSQDLTSGSAETQYF

J gene: TRBJ1-2
V gene: TRBV7-2
clone size: once
D gene: -
CDR3 DNA: TGTGCCAGCAGCCAACTGGAGGGGCTTGGCTACACCTTC
CDR3 protein: CASSQLEGLGYTF

J gene: TRBJ2-7
V gene: TRBV28
clone size: -
D gene: TRBD1
CDR3 DNA: TGTGCCAGCCGCCGGGACAGTGATCTCTACGAGCAGTACTTC
CDR3 protein: CASRRDSDLYEQYF

J gene: TRBJ1-3
V gene: TRBV19
clone size: -
D gene: TRBD1
CDR3 DNA: TGTGCCAGTAGTACGGGACAGGGGTCCGGAAACACCATATATTTT
CDR3 protein: CASSTGQGSGNTIYF

J gene: TRBJ2-7
V gene: TRBV10-3
clone size: once
D gene: -
CDR3 DNA: TGTGCCATCAGAGAGGGACTCGTCGAGCAGTACTTC
CDR3 protein: CAIREGLVEQYF

J gene: TRBJ2-7
V gene: TRBV27
clone size: -
D gene: -
CDR3 DNA: TGTGCCAGCAGTTTAACCCGGGGTGGAAGCGAGCAGTACTTC
CDR3 protein: CASSLTRGGSEQYF

J gene: TRBJ2-3
V gene: TRBV18
clone size: once
D gene: TRBD2
CDR3 DNA: TGTGCCAGCTCACCCGGACTAGCGGGAGGGGCAGATACGCAGTATTTT
CDR3 protein: CASSPGLAGGADTQYF

J gene: TRBJ1-2
V gene: TRBV6-2/TRBV6-3
clone size: -
D gene: TRBD1
CDR3 DNA: TGTGCCAGCAGCTCCCCCTCCGGACAGGGCGGCTATGGCTACACCTTC
CDR3 protein: CASSSPSGQGGYGYTF

J gene: TRBJ1-2
V gene: TRBV5-3
clone size: -
D gene: -
CDR3 DNA: TGTGCCAGAAGCTTGGACAGGTTCTATTTTGGCTACACCTTC
CDR3 protein: CARSLDRFYFGYTF

J gene: TRBJ1-6
V gene: TRBV27
clone size: -
D gene: -
CDR3 DNA: TGTGCCAGCAGTCCGTACAATTCACCCCTCCACTTT
CDR3 protein: CASSPYNSPLHF

J gene: TRBJ1-1
V gene: TRBV28
clone size: -
D gene: -
CDR3 DNA: TGTGCCAGCAGTTCTACAGGGAACACTGAAGCTTTCTTT
CDR3 protein: CASSSTGNTEAFF

J gene: TRBJ2-3
V gene: TRBV6-1
clone size: -
D gene: -
CDR3 DNA: TGTGCCAGCAGTGATGGACGGACAGATACGCAGTATTTT
CDR3 protein: CASSDGRTDTQYF

J gene: TRBJ1-4
V gene: TRBV7-2
clone size: -
D gene: -
CDR3 DNA: TGTGCCAGCAGCTCTGCGGGAGAAAAACTGTTTTTT
CDR3 protein: CASSSAGEKLFF

J gene: TRBJ1-1
V gene: TRBV19
clone size: -
D gene: TRBD1
CDR3 DNA: TGTGCCAGTAGTAACGGACAGGGATTAACTGAAGCTTTCTTT
CDR3 protein: CASSNGQGLTEAFF

J gene: TRBJ2-3
V gene: TRBV7-3
clone size: -
D gene: -
CDR3 DNA: TGTGCCAGCAGCACCCAGGGGATCGGCACAGATACGCAGTATTTT
CDR3 protein: CASSTQGIGTDTQYF

J gene: TRBJ2-2
V gene: TRBV9
clone size: -
D gene: -
CDR3 DNA: TGTGCCAGCAGTTTGTTACCGGCCACCGGGGAGCTGTTTTTT
CDR3 protein: CASSLLPATGELFF

J gene: TRBJ1-4
V gene: TRBV28
clone size: -
D gene: -
CDR3 DNA: TGTGCCAGCAGTTTCCCCACCTCCCCCGAAAAACTGTTTTTT
CDR3 protein: CASSFPTSPEKLFF

J gene: TRBJ1-2
V gene: TRBV27
clone size: -
D gene: TRBD1
CDR3 DNA: TGTGCCAGCAGTTTAACGGGACAGAGTAACTATGGCTACACCTTC
CDR3 protein: CASSLTGQSNYGYTF

J gene: TRBJ2-2
V gene: TRBV6-5
clone size: many
D gene: -
CDR3 DNA: TGTGCCAGCAGTTACCAGAACACCGGGGAGCTGTTTTTT
CDR3 protein: CASSYQNTGELFF

J gene: TRBJ1-2
V gene: TRBV5-5
clone size: -
D gene: -
CDR3 DNA: TGTGCCAGCAGCCCGCAGGGCTACACCTTC
CDR3 protein: CASSPQGYTF

J gene: TRBJ2-6
V gene: TRBV27
clone size: -
D gene: -
CDR3 DNA: TGTGCCAGCAGTTTAGAGCTTTCTGGGGCCAACGTCCTGACTTTC
CDR3 protein: CASSLELSGANVLTF